The clone carrying this T cell receptor (beta chain) was detected once. Trimming took 4 bases from V and 10 from J; bases not matched to a gene: 13. Germline CDR1 SGHRS, CDR2 YFSETQ. The CDR3 covers 15 residues. The data originate from a study of cytomegalovirus exposure and HLA in healthy donors. Study-wide context: The 95 to 150 validation repertoires were produced on the same platform as the approximately 620 repertoires of the first cohort. This was reported in a later analysis.

Assay used: immunoSEQ multiplex PCR; TCRdb lists only in-frame clones, some missing. The profile covers about 150,000 clones, with 70% to 90% appearing a single time and 2.1% taken by the ten largest. Sequencing used PBMCs. The clonotype was recovered from a human donor in good health. The genes are TRBV5-1 and TRBJ1-4; 7 bases are a match to TRBD1. CDR3 nucleotide sequence: TGCGCCAGCAGCACAGGGGACAGCGAGGCCTTAAAACTGTTTTTT. Amino acid sequence: CASSTGDSEALKLFF.